The sequence of this T cell receptor beta chain was determined in a study of T cells in Graves' hyperthyroidism and ophthalmopathy. Whole-study context: Before any treatment, at initial diagnosis, peripheral blood was collected.

Hyperthyroidism of Graves' type that showed no ophthalmopathy progression within 18 months was stable. These patients, aged 18 to 65, had recently diagnosed hyperthyroidism lasting under 2 months. The CDR3 regions of TCR beta were amplified from RNA transcripts. Using the HTBI primer set, a first-round RT-PCR was run on the TCR CDR3. TCRdb called the multiplex PCR reads again in MiXCR, with one record for every CDR3 protein. The sample holds roughly 750,000 distinct CDR3 sequences, about 16% seen once. CDR1 and CDR2 from the germline V gene are DFQATT and SNEGSKA (reference sequence). The CDR3 loop spans 15 amino acids. Trimming stripped 5 bases from V and 5 bases from J, with 19 bases between. This clonotype was recorded many times.

The sequenced sample was blood. The rearrangement uses TRBV20-1 and TRBJ2-1, with D possibly matching TRBD2 (7 bases). This sequence originates from a man aged 18 to 30 with Graves' hyperthyroidism. In nucleotides, the CDR3 is TGCAGTGCTCTTGTTGGGGGGGCCAGGGACAATGAGCAGTTCTTC. Encoded protein: CSALVGGARDNEQFF.